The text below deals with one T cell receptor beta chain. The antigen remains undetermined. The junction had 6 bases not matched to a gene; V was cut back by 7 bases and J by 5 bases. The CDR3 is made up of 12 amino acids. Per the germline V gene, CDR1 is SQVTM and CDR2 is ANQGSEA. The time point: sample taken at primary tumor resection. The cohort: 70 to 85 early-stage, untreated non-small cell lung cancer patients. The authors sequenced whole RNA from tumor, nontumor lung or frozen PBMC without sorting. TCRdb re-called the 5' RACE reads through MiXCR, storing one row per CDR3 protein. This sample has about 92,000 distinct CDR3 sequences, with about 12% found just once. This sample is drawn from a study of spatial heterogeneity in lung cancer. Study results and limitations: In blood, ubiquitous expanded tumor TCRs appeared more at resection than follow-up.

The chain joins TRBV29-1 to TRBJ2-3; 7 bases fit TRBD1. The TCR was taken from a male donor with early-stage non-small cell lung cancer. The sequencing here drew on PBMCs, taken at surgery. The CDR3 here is CSADRDGDTQYF. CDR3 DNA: TGCAGCGCCGACAGGGACGGAGATACGCAGTATTTT.